Sequencing of this T cell receptor beta chain was carried out in a study of metastatic and nonmetastatic thyroid tumors. Study-level information: Across peripheral blood and tumor or nodule tissue samples taken from malignant and benign thyroid patients, the repertoires were compared with one another. Study-level findings and limits: It was reported that TCR beta diversity was significantly higher in malignant thyroid tumors than benign nodules, in blood and tumor.

The sample holds many counts of this clone. The antigen remains unidentified. Per the authors' pipeline: In papillary thyroid cancer, a distant-metastasis classifier was built using CDR3 differences across clinicopathological groups. TCRdb re-clonotyped the PCR reads through MiXCR. V and J calls and clone size were set by TCRdb, not the authors. Among 45,000 to 50,000 clones listed, about 25% were seen once. Thyroid surgery was performed in patients who had received no treatment beforehand. Sequencing used blood. The clonotype was recovered from a male donor with papillary thyroid cancer or a benign thyroid nodule (not recorded which). Some clones in this sample may be carry-over from other donors' samples.

CDR3 amino acids: CASKDPRRGSSYNEQFF. The DNA of the CDR3 is TGTGCCAGCAAAGATCCGCGCAGGGGGAGCTCCTACAATGAGCAGTTCTTC. This chain links TRBV28 with TRBJ2-1, with 7 nucleotides matching TRBD1. The CDR3 is 17 residues long. Losses at the gene ends were 7 bases for V and 0 bases for J; bases not matched to a gene: 12. Germline lookup yields CDR1 MDHEN and CDR2 SYDVKM.